This T cell receptor (beta chain) was profiled in a study of CD8 T cells in ankylosing spondylitis. Study-wide results and limits: In ankylosing spondylitis patients, matched synovial fluid reportedly showed significant enrichment of disease-linked clones. Earlier literature documents some of the motif variants in reactive arthritis synovial fluid and blood. A TCR beta motif made of fewer than ten highly homologous variants seemed typical of ankylosing spondylitis blood.

Germline trimming cut 6 bases from V and 3 bases from J; bases unmatched to any gene: 9. The germline V gene has CDR1 MDHEN and CDR2 SYDVKM. The CDR3 loop spans 18 amino acids. This clonotype came up a few times. Its antigen is currently unknown. Libraries for TCR beta were made by quantitative 5'-RACE with molecular barcodes. TCRdb reprocessed the 5' RACE reads via MiXCR and lists one record per CDR3 protein. The table includes about 330,000 distinct CDR3 sequences, 7% to 9% detected once. The sequenced sample was blood, either unsorted or a sorted T cell fraction (not recorded which). The rearrangement joins TRBV28 to TRBJ2-1; 15 bases map to TRBD2. The receptor was isolated from a male donor with ankylosing spondylitis. CDR3 amino acids: CASRPTGLAGGNYNEQFF. The CDR3 DNA sequence: TGTGCCAGCAGGCCGACAGGACTAGCGGGAGGGAACTACAATGAGCAGTTCTTC. The full variable domain, rest sourced from reference TRBV28 and TRBJ2-1, is DVKVTQSSRYLVKRTGEKVFLECVQDMDHENMFWYRQDPGLGLRLIYFSYDVKMKEKGDIPEGYSVSREKKERFSLILESASTNQTSMYLCASRPTGLAGGNYNEQFFGPGTRLTVL.